A single sample gave rise to the 18 T cell receptor beta chains below, sequenced in a study of OX40 agonist ivuxolimab in advanced cancers. Clones were sequenced by immunoSEQ multiplex PCR, and TCRdb holds only the in-frame ones, with some missing. Of tens of thousands of clones in the sample, about 87% were seen once. The sample in question was CD4+ or CD8+ T cells sorted from blood, obtained in a trial of the OX40 agonist ivuxolimab. All receptors come from an adult with an advanced solid tumor such as melanoma, head and neck, liver or kidney cancer.

This rearrangement joins TRBV28 to TRBJ2-5, with D maybe TRBD2 (7 bases). Germline V gives CDR1 MDHEN, CDR2 SYDVKM. V lost 5 bases to trimming and J lost 4 bases, with 17 bases between them. The CDR3 totals 15 residues. CDR3 residues: CASSPGRGIGETQYF. The CDR3 DNA reads TGTGCCAGCAGTCCGGGGAGGGGGATCGGAGAGACCCAGTACTTC.

The genes are TRBV19 and TRBJ2-2; 8 bases agree with TRBD2. J gave up 7 bases and V 3 bases, and 13 bases lay outside the gene matches. Germline V gene sequence: CDR1 LNHDA, CDR2 SQIVND (reference sequence). This CDR3 has 17 amino acids. The CDR3 here is CASSIAGRAGGGGELFF. The CDR3 DNA follows: TGTGCCAGTAGTATCGCCGGCAGGGCGGGAGGTGGCGGGGAGCTGTTTTTT.

The V call is TRBV7-8, the J call TRBJ1-1; possible D gene TRBD1, 6 bases. The CDR3 contains 14 residues. V lost 5 bases, J lost 6 bases, and 16 bases lay in between. The germline V gene has CDR1 SGHVS and CDR2 FQNEAQ. CDR3 coding DNA: TGTGCCAGCAGCCTCCAGGGGCGCGGATCTGAAGCTTTCTTT. As protein: CASSLQGRGSEAFF.

V is TRBV10-3 and J is TRBJ2-7; D may be TRBD2 (5 bases). Germline assignment: CDR1 ENHRY and CDR2 SYGVKD. The V gene lost 8 bases and the J gene lost 4 bases, with 12 bases spanning the gap. CDR3 length: 12 residues. Here the CDR3 reads CAIGSSWYEQYF. The CDR3 nucleotides are TGTGCCATCGGGAGTAGTTGGTACGAGCAGTACTTC.

V usage is TRBV6-5 and J usage is TRBJ2-1, with TRBD2 identical over 12 bases. This CDR3 has 15 amino acids. V was clipped by 6 bases and J by 9 bases; unmatched bases: 9. Germline lookup yields CDR1 MNHEY and CDR2 SVGAGI. CDR3 sequence reads: CASSRTSGIGSEQFF. The CDR3 bases are TGTGCCAGCAGCCGGACTAGCGGGATTGGTTCTGAGCAGTTCTTC.

This clone was observed a handful of times. This chain links TRBV6-1 with TRBJ1-5; a possible D gene is TRBD1 (6 bases). CDR3 length: 13 residues. CDR1 and CDR2 (germline): MNHNS, SASEGT. Trimming removed 7 bases at V and 3 bases at J, with 10 bases between. In DNA form, the CDR3 reads TGTGCCAGCAACCGGGACATCAATCAGCCCCAGCATTTT. Residues: CASNRDINQPQHF.

The chain has TRBV30 and TRBJ1-3; 7 nucleotides line up with TRBD1. Germline loops: CDR1 GTSNPN, CDR2 SVGIG (reference sequence). V shed 3 bases and J 0 bases; nucleotides not matched to a gene: 8. This CDR3 spans 16 amino acids. CDR3 protein: CAWRRDRAFSGNTIYF. The CDR3 DNA is TGTGCCTGGAGGAGAGACAGGGCCTTCTCTGGAAACACCATATATTTT.

The chain recombines TRBV7-2 with TRBJ2-2; D possibly corresponds to TRBD2 (7 bases). This CDR3 comprises 16 residues. Trimming removed 3 bases from V and 0 bases from J, with 11 bases in between. Germline loops: CDR1 SGHTA, CDR2 FQGNSA. The CDR3 here is CASSFGEGANTGELFF. DNA of the CDR3: TGTGCCAGCAGCTTCGGGGAGGGGGCGAACACCGGGGAGCTGTTTTTT. Combining the CDR3 with reference TRBV7-2 and TRBJ2-2 gives the whole variable domain GAGVSQSPSNKVTEKGKDVELRCDPISGHTALYWYRQSLGQGLEFLIYFQGNSAPDKSGLPSDRFSAERTGGSVSTLTIQRTQQEDSAVYLCASSFGEGANTGELFFGEGSRLTVL.

The J gene is TRBJ1-5, the V gene TRBV10-2; unclear D gene. V lost 4 bases, J lost 4 bases, and 8 bases lay in between. Germline assignment: CDR1 WSHSY and CDR2 SAAADI. CDR3 length: 13 residues. CDR3 residues: CASSGFRNQPQHF. The CDR3 DNA reads as TGCGCCAGCAGTGGGTTCAGAAATCAGCCCCAGCATTTT.

V and J are TRBV6-5 and TRBJ2-7; TRBD1 matches 7 bases. This CDR3 contains 14 residues. CDR1 and CDR2 (germline): MNHEY, SVGAGI. V trimming: 4 bases; J trimming: 1 base; junction bases outside the gene matches: 4. The CDR3 sequence is CASSSQTGSYEQYF. CDR3 sequence (DNA): TGTGCCAGCAGTTCACAGACAGGGTCCTACGAGCAGTACTTC.

About this clone itself: At one of its ends the junction is not consistent with the germline gene, which may arise from a read error. V is TRBV15 and J is TRBJ1-5, with D possibly TRBD1 on 5 matching bases. Per the germline V gene, CDR1 is LNHNV and CDR2 is YYDKDF (reference sequence). The CDR3 runs 14 residues. CDR3 residues: CATRGTVSNRPQHF. CDR3 sequence (DNA): TGTGCCACCAGAGGGACGGTTAGCAATCGGCCCCAGCATTTT. The entire variable domain, with the rest obtained from reference TRBV15 and TRBJ1-5, is as follows: DAMVIQNPRYQVTQFGKPVTLSCSQTLNHNVMYWYQQKSSQAPKLLFHYYDKDFNNEADTPDNFQSRRPNTSFCFLDIRSPGLGDTAMYLCATRGTVSNRPQHFGDGTRLSIL.

This clone was detected a few times. CDR3 DNA: TGTGCCAGCAGTGAAGGGGGCGCGGGTTCACCCCTCCACTTT. Translating gives CASSEGGAGSPLHF. The chain joins TRBV2 to TRBJ1-6, with D tentatively TRBD1 (5 bases). Germline loops: CDR1 SNHLY, CDR2 FYNNEI. This CDR3 spans 14 amino acids. The V gene lost 1 base and the J gene lost 9 bases, with 10 bases spanning the gap.

The chain has TRBV9 and TRBJ2-1; a possible D gene is TRBD1 (6 bases). V shed 1 base and J shed 10 bases, with 12 bases lying between them. The CDR3 has 13 amino acids. Germline CDR1 reads SGDLS; CDR2 reads YYNGEE. The CDR3 spells CASSVQGYGEQFF. The DNA for the CDR3 is TGTGCCAGCAGCGTACAGGGGTATGGGGAGCAGTTCTTC.

This chain connects TRBV11-2 to TRBJ2-5; 9 bases are a match to TRBD1. Looked up from germline, CDR1 is SGHAT and CDR2 is FQNNGV. The CDR3 contains 15 residues. After removal of 5 bases from V and 4 bases from J, the junction contained 8 bases not matched to a gene. The CDR3 DNA reads as TGTGCCAGCAGCGGGACGACAGGGGGACGAGAGACCCAGTACTTC. Protein sequence: CASSGTTGGRETQYF.

The V and J genes are TRBV29-1 and TRBJ1-2; no clear D. From germline, CDR1 is SQVTM and CDR2 ANQGSEA. The V and J ends lost 4 bases and 4 bases respectively, with 10 bases between them. The CDR3 is 12 amino acids. In DNA form, the CDR3 reads TGCAGCGTTGTAGGAGGGAGCTATGGCTACACCTTC. Its protein product is CSVVGGSYGYTF.

This clone was counted between two and nine times. CDR3 coding DNA: TGCGCCAGCAGCCAGACAGGGGAGAGCAATCAGCCCCAGCATTTT. Protein product: CASSQTGESNQPQHF. The chain couples TRBV4-1 to TRBJ1-5; 8 bases agree with TRBD1. Germline V lookup: CDR1 MGHRA, CDR2 YSYEKL. The trim removed 3 bases at V and 1 base at J, leaving 2 bases unmatched. The CDR3 spans 15 residues.

CDR3 region: CASSPGQYNQPQHF. Written as DNA, the CDR3 is TGCGCCAGCAGCCCCGGACAGTACAATCAGCCCCAGCATTTT. The chain has TRBV4-3 and TRBJ1-5, with D maybe TRBD1 (6 bases). With 4 bases removed from V and 3 bases from J, the gap between germline ends came to 10 bases. Germline CDR1 is LGHNA and CDR2 is YSLEER. The CDR3 is 14 residues long.

This chain links TRBV5-6 with TRBJ1-5; the D is unclear. The CDR3 runs to 16 residues. Per the germline V gene, CDR1 is SGHDT and CDR2 is YYEEEE. Trimming stripped 1 base from V and 0 bases from J, with 11 bases between. This CDR3 is CASSLLGPYSNQPQHF. CDR3 DNA sequence: TGTGCCAGCAGCTTGCTGGGCCCGTATAGCAATCAGCCCCAGCATTTT.